This entry lists 2 T cell receptor beta chains sequenced from one sample in a study of T cells after yellow fever vaccination. One entry per CDR3 protein results from TCRdb running MiXCR on the 5' RACE reads. Of some 220,000 distinct CDR3 sequences detected, approximately 3.3% appear once; the ten largest clones hold roughly 3.2%. The specimen comprised CD4+ T cells sorted from PBMCs, sampled 10 days after the yellow fever booster vaccination. Receptors were obtained from a man between 18 and 35 years old who received the YFV17D yellow fever vaccine.

This clonotype was seen a handful of times. The V gene is TRBV11-2, the J gene TRBJ2-5; 11 bases fit TRBD2. Germline V gives CDR1 SGHAT, CDR2 FQNNGV. J was trimmed by 6 bases and V by 5 bases; bases with no gene match: 14. There are 17 residues in the CDR3. The CDR3 nucleotides are TGTGCCAGCAGCCCCACCGGACTAGCGGGCCCCCAGAAGACCCAGTACTTC. Translating it yields CASSPTGLAGPQKTQYF.

This clonotype was counted ten times or more. This chain connects TRBV5-4 to TRBJ2-2, with 10 positions matching TRBD2. J gave up 5 bases and V 1 base, and 5 bases lay outside the gene matches. Germline V gene lookup returns CDR1 SGHNT and CDR2 YYREEE (reference sequence). The CDR3 is 16 amino acids. This CDR3 is CASSLPLAGKTGELFF. The DNA for the CDR3 is TGTGCCAGCAGCTTGCCACTAGCGGGGAAAACCGGGGAGCTGTTTTTT. The full variable domain, completed using reference TRBV5-4 and TRBJ2-2, is ETGVTQSPTHLIKTRGQQVTLRCSSQSGHNTVSWYQQALGQGPQFIFQYYREEENGRGNFPPRFSGLQFPNYSSELNVNALELDDSALYLCASSLPLAGKTGELFFGEGSRLTVL.